The sequence of this TCR beta chain was determined in a study of T cell changes during pregnancy in multiple sclerosis. The V and J ends lost 9 bases and 0 bases respectively, with 6 bases between them. The CDR3 is 13 residues long. CDR1 MDHEN and CDR2 SYDVKM come from the germline V gene. Here immunoSEQ multiplex PCR was the method, and the copy in TCRdb shows in-frame clones only, minus some. The table shows about 100,000 clones, with approximately 92% occurring only once. The genes are TRBV28 and TRBJ2-6; D is unclear. The sample in question was peripheral blood, obtained in the first trimester of pregnancy. This receptor was taken from a female donor with multiple sclerosis, enrolled in a pregnancy study. The CDR3 reads CASQSSGANVLTF. CDR3 in DNA: TGTGCCAGTCAGTCCTCTGGGGCCAACGTCCTGACTTTC.